The T cell receptor (beta chain) described here comes from a study of blood T cell repertoires in COVID-19. The protocol was immunoSEQ multiplex PCR, while the TCRdb copy is restricted to in-frame clones and leaves out a portion. The data show around 230,000 clones, approximately 86% seen once. With V trimmed by 0 bases and J by 3 bases, 4 bases remained unmatched. This CDR3 contains 14 residues. Germline-derived CDR1 and CDR2 are GTSNPN and SVGIG (reference sequence). The TCR originated in a middle-aged man with acute or convalescent COVID-19. The chain joins TRBV30 to TRBJ1-1, with 7 bases aligning to TRBD1. Sequences were obtained from peripheral blood. DNA of the CDR3: TGTGCCTGGAGTGTATCCAGGGGGGACACTGAAGCTTTCTTT. Translating it yields CAWSVSRGDTEAFF.